The clone carrying this T cell receptor (beta chain) showed up just a few times. Other DNA sequences in this sample translate to the same CDR3. The CDR3 is 14 amino acids. V lost 2 bases and J 0 bases, leaving 9 bases between the germline ends. Germline loops: CDR1 SGDLS, CDR2 YYNGEE. TCRdb's table, derived via immunoSEQ multiplex PCR, lists solely in-frame clones and lacks some. Of approximately 210,000 clones in the sample, 87% are singletons; the top ten hold 5.5% to 8.5%. This entry belongs to a study of blood T cell repertoires in COVID-19. The source of this sequence is a man aged 30 to 39 in a cohort exposed to, infected with or recovered from COVID-19 (not recorded which). Sequenced: PBMCs or T cells enriched from blood (not recorded which). The J gene is TRBJ2-7, the V gene TRBV9, with TRBD2 as a possible D gene (6 bases). CDR3 amino acids: CASSVDGSSYEQYF. In DNA form, the CDR3 reads TGTGCCAGCAGCGTGGACGGGAGCTCCTACGAGCAGTACTTC. The variable domain in full, with the rest retrieved from reference TRBV9 and TRBJ2-7, is DSGVTQTPKHLITATGQRVTLRCSPRSGDLSVYWYQQSLDQGLQFLIQYYNGEERAKGNILERFSAQQFPDLHSELNLSSLELGDSALYFCASSVDGSSYEQYFGPGTRLTVT.